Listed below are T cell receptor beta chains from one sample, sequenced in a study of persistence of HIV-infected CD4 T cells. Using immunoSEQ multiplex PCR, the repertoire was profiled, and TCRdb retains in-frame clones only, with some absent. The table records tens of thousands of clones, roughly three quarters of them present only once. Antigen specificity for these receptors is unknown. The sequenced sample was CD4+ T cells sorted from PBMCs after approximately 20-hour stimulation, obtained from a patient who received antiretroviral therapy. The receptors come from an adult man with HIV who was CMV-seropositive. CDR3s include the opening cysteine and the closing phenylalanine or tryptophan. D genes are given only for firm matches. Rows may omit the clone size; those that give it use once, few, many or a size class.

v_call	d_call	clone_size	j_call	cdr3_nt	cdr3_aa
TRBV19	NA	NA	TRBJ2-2	TGTGCCAGTAGTAACCAGGGACGGCACGGCGGGGAGCTGTTTTTT	CASSNQGRHGGELFF
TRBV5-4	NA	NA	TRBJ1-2	TGTGCCAGCAGAAACCCCGGACTGATTAGCTACACCTTC	CASRNPGLISYTF
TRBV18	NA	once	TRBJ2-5	TGTGCCAGCTCACCCGGGGCTATCGATGGAGAGACCCAGTACTTC	CASSPGAIDGETQYF
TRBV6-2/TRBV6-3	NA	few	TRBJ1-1	TGTGCCAGCAGTTCCAGTGGGGTCAACACTGAAGCTTTCTTT	CASSSSGVNTEAFF
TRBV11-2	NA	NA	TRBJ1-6	TGTGCCAGCAGCTTAAACTCCAGGACCGAGCAAAACTTT	CASSLNSRTEQNF
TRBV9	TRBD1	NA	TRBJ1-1	TGTGCCAGCAGCCCGCGACAGGGGGCGCGTACTGAAGCTTTCTTT	CASSPRQGARTEAFF
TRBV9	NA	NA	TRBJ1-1	TGTGCCAGCGAGAGGGTGGTCGGAGCTGAAGCTTTCTTT	CASERVVGAEAFF
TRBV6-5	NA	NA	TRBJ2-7	TGTGCCAGCAGAAACCCGACAGCTTGGCACGAGCAGTACTTC	CASRNPTAWHEQYF
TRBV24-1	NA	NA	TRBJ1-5	TGTGCCACCAGTGAGGGCACCCAGCCCCAGCATTTT	CATSEGTQPQHF
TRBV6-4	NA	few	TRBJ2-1	TGTGCCAGCAGTGAAGGGGGGGATCAGTACAATGAGCAGTTCTTC	CASSEGGDQYNEQFF
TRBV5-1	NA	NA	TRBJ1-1	TGCGCCAGCAGCTTGTCACTCACGAACACTGAAGCTTTCTTT	CASSLSLTNTEAFF
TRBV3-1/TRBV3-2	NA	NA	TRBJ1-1	TGTGCCAGCAGCCAAGTCGGGGGGAACACTGAAGCTTTCTTT	CASSQVGGNTEAFF
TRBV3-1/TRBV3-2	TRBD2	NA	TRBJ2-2	TGTGCCAGCAGCCAAGAACGTAGCGGGGCGGCGGGGACCGGGGAGCTGTTTTTT	CASSQERSGAAGTGELFF
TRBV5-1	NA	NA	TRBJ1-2	TGCGCCAGCAGGTCGGACGCGACTAACTATGGCTACACCTTC	CASRSDATNYGYTF
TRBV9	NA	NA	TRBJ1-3	TGTGCCAGCAGCGAGGGGCTTCAGGGACTCAATCAAAACACCATATATTTT	CASSEGLQGLNQNTIYF
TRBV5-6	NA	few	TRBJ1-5	TGTGCCAGCAGCTTGCTGGGGAGATCCAATCAGCCCCAGCATTTT	CASSLLGRSNQPQHF
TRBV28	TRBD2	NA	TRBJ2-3	TGTGCCAGCAGTTTAGTCGGACTAGCGGGGGGGACGCAGTATTTT	CASSLVGLAGGTQYF
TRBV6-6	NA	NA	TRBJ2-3	TGTGCCAGCAGCCCCCTCCGGGCAGATACGCAGTATTTT	CASSPLRADTQYF
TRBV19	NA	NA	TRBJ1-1	TGTGCCAGTAGTATTCGCGGCCGGGGGGGTGAAGCTTTCTTT	CASSIRGRGGEAFF
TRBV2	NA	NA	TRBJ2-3	TGTGCCAGCAGTTCCCAGAGGACCACGACAGATACGCAGTATTTT	CASSSQRTTTDTQYF
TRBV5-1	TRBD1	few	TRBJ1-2	TGCGCCAGCAGCTTGTCCGGACAGGGGATTTCTAACTATGGCTACACCTTC	CASSLSGQGISNYGYTF
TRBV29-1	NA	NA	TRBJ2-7	TGCAGCGTTGATGATCTATCCAACGAGCAGTACTTC	CSVDDLSNEQYF
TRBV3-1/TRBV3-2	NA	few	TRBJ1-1	TGTGCCAGCAGCCAATTGAACACTGAAGCTTTCTTT	CASSQLNTEAFF
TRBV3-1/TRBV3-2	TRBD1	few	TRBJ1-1	TGTGCCAGCAGCCGGACGGGACAGGGAACTGAAGCTTTCTTT	CASSRTGQGTEAFF
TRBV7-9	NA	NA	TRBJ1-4	TGTGCCAGCAGCCTAAGCGCAACTAATGAAAAACTGTTTTTT	CASSLSATNEKLFF
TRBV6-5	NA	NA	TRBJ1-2	TGTGCCAGCAGTCCTTCTTTGGACTATGGCTACACCTTC	CASSPSLDYGYTF
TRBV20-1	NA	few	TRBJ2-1	TGCAGTGCTAGTACAGGGTTTATGAGTGAGCAGTTCTTC	CSASTGFMSEQFF
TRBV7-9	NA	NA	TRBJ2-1	TGTGCCAGCAGCTCTCAGGGGAACTACAATGAGCAGTTCTTC	CASSSQGNYNEQFF
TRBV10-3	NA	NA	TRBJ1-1	TGTGCCATCAAGGGGGGGTTGAAGAACACTGAAGCTTTCTTT	CAIKGGLKNTEAFF
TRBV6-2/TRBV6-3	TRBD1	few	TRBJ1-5	TGTGCCAGCAGCTATCGACAGGGGAATCAGCCCCAGCATTTT	CASSYRQGNQPQHF
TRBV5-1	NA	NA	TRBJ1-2	TGCGCCAGCAGCTTGCCTCCAACAGGGTCTCTCTATGGCTACACCTTC	CASSLPPTGSLYGYTF
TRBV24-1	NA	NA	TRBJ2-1	TGTGCCACCAGTGAGGCAGCTTCGTACTACAATGAGCAGTTCTTC	CATSEAASYYNEQFF
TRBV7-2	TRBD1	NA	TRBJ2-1	TGTGCCAGCAGCTTAGGTATAGGGGGCAGTATACAGTTCTTC	CASSLGIGGSIQFF
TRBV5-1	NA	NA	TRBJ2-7	TGCGCCAGCAGCTTGTCTACCTACGAGCAGTACTTC	CASSLSTYEQYF
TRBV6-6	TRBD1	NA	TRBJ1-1	TGTGCCAGCATCAACCCAGGGGGTGGGGTTCATGTAGCTTTCTTT	CASINPGGGVHVAFF